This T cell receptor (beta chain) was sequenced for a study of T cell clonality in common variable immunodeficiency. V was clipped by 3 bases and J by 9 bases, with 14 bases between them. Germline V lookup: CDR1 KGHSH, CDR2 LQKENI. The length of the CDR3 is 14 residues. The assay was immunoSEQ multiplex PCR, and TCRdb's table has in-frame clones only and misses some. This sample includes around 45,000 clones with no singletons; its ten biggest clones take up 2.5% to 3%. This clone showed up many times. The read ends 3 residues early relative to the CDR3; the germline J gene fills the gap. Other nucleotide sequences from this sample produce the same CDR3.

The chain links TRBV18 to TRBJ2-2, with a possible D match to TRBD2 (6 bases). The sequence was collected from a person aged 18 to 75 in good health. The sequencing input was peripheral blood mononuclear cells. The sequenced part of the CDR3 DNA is TGTGCCAGCTCACCCCGCTCTAGCGTCTGGGAG. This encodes CASSPRSSVWE. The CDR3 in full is CASSPRSSVWELFF.